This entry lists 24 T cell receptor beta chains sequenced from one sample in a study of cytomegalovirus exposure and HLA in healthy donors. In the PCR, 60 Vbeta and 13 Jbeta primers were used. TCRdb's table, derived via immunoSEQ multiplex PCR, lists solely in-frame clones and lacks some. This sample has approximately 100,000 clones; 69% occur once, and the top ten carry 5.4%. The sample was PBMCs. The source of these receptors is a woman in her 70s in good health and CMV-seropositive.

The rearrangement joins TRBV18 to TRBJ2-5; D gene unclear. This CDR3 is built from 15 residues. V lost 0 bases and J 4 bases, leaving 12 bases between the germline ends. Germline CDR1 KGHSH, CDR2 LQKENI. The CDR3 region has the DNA TGTGCCAGCTCACCACCAATCCGGGTGGGAGAGACCCAGTACTTC. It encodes CASSPPIRVGETQYF.

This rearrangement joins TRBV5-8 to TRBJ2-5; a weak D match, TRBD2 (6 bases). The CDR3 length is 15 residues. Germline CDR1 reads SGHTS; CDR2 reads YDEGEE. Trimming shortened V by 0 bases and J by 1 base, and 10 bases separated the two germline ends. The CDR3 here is CASSLELAIQETQYF. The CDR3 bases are TGTGCCAGCAGCTTGGAACTAGCCATCCAAGAGACCCAGTACTTC.

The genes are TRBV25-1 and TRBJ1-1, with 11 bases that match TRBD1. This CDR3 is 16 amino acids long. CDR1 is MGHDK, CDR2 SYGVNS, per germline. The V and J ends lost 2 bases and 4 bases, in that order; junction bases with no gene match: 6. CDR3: CASSEPPGQGGTEAFF. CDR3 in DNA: TGTGCCAGCAGTGAACCACCGGGACAGGGGGGCACTGAAGCTTTCTTT.

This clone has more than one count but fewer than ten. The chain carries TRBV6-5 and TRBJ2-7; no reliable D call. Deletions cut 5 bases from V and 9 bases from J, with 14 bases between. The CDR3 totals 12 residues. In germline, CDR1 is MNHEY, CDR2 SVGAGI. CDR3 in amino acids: CASSPDLLGQYF. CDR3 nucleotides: TGTGCCAGCAGTCCAGACCTCCTAGGGCAGTACTTC.

The CDR3 sequence is CASSLSGASSNSPLHF. CDR3 sequence (DNA): TGTGCCAGCAGCTTATCAGGGGCCTCAAGCAATTCACCCCTCCACTTT. The chain combines TRBV7-9 with TRBJ1-6; a possible D gene is TRBD1 (6 bases). The V end was cut by 2 bases, the J end by 7 bases, with 15 bases between. The CDR3 sequence is 16 residues long. Germline V gives CDR1 SEHNR, CDR2 FQNEAQ (reference sequence).

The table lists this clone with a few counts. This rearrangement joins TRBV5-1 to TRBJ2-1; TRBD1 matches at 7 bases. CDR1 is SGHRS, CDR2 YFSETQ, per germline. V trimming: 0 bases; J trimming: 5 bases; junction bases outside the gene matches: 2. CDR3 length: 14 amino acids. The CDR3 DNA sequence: TGCGCCAGCAGCTTGGCACAGGGGCACAATGAGCAGTTCTTC. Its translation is CASSLAQGHNEQFF.

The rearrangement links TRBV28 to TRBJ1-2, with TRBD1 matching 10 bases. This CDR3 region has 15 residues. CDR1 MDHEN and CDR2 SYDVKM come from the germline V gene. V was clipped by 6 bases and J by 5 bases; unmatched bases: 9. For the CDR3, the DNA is TGTGCCAGCAGCCCCGGGGACAGGGGAGCGTATGGCTACACCTTC. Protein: CASSPGDRGAYGYTF.

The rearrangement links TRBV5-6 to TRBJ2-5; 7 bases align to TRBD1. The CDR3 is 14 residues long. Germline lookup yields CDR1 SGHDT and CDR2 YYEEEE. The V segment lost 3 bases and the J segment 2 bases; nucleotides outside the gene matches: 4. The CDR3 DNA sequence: TGTGCCAGCAGCTCTACGGGACAGCAAGAGACCCAGTACTTC. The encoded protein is CASSSTGQQETQYF.

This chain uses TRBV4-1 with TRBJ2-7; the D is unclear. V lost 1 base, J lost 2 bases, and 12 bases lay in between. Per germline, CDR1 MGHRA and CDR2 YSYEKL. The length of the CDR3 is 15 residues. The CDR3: CASSQGPAATYEQYF. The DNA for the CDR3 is TGCGCCAGCAGCCAAGGCCCGGCGGCGACCTACGAGCAGTACTTC.

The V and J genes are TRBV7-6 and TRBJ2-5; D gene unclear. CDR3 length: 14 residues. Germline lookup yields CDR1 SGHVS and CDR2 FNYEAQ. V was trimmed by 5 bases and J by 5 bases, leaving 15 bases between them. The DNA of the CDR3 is TGTGCCAGCAGCCCCTTGGGCCGTGGGGAGACCCAGTACTTC. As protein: CASSPLGRGETQYF.

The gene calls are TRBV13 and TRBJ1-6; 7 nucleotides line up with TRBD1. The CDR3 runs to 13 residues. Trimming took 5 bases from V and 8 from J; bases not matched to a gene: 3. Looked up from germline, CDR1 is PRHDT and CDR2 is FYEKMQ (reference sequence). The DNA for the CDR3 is TGTGCCAGCAGCGCGCAGGGGGATTCACCCCTCCACTTT. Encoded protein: CASSAQGDSPLHF. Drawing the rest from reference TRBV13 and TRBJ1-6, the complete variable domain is AAGVIQSPRHLIKEKRETATLKCYPIPRHDTVYWYQQGPGQDPQFLISFYEKMQSDKGSIPDRFSAQQFSDYHSELNMSSLELGDSALYFCASSAQGDSPLHFGNGTRLTVT.

CDR3 amino acids: CASSQVQGITEAFF. CDR3 DNA sequence: TGCGCCAGCAGCCAGGTACAGGGGATCACTGAAGCTTTCTTT. This chain joins TRBV4-1 and TRBJ1-1; 7 bases are shared with TRBD1. V lost 3 bases and J lost 4; bases outside the gene matches: 5. The CDR3 sequence is 14 residues long. Germline V gene lookup returns CDR1 MGHRA and CDR2 YSYEKL.

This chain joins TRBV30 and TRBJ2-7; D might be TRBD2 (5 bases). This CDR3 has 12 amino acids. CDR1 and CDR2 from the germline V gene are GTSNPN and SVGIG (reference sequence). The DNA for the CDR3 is TGTGCTTCGCCGGGAACCGAGTACGAGCAGTACTTC. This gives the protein CASPGTEYEQYF. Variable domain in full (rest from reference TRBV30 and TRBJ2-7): SQTIHQWPATLVQPVGSPLSLECTVEGTSNPNLYWYRQAAGRGLQLLFYSVGIGQISSEVPQNLSASRPQDRQFILSSKKLLLSDSGFYLCASPGTEYEQYFGPGTRLTVT.

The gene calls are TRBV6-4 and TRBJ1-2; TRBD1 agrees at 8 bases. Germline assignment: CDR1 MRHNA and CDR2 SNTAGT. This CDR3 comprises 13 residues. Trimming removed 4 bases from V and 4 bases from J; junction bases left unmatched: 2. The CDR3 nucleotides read TGTGCCAGCAGTGTGGGGACAGGCTATGGCTACACCTTC. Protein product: CASSVGTGYGYTF.

CDR3 nucleotides: TGTGCCAGCAGCTTGGGGTCGAGGGAACGGTACGGCTACACCTTC. It codes for CASSLGSRERYGYTF. The chain employs TRBV5-5 and TRBJ1-2; D gene unclear. Trimming took off 0 bases at V and 8 bases at J, with 17 bases between the two ends. The CDR3 sequence is 15 residues long. The germline CDR1 and CDR2 sequences are SGHKS and YYEKEE (reference sequence).

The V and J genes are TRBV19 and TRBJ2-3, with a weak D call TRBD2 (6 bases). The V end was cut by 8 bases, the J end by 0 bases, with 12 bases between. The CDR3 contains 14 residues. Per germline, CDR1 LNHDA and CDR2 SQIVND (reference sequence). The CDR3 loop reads CASLGLPSTDTQYF. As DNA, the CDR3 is TGTGCCAGTTTAGGACTACCAAGCACAGATACGCAGTATTTT.

The CDR3 DNA reads as TGTGCCAGCAGTTACGGGGGCAGGGTGAACACTGAAGCTTTCTTT. This codes for CASSYGGRVNTEAFF. The chain recombines TRBV6-5 with TRBJ1-1, with D perhaps TRBD1 (6 bases). CDR3 size: 15 residues. Trimming took 2 bases from V and 0 from J, leaving 10 bases between them. Germline CDR1 reads MNHEY; CDR2 reads SVGAGI.

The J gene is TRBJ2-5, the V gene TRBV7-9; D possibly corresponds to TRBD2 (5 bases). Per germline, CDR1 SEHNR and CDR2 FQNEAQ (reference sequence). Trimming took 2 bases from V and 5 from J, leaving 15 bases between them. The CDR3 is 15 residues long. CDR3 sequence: CASSLREGPEETQYF. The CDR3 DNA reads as TGTGCCAGCAGCTTAAGAGAGGGCCCAGAGGAGACCCAGTACTTC.

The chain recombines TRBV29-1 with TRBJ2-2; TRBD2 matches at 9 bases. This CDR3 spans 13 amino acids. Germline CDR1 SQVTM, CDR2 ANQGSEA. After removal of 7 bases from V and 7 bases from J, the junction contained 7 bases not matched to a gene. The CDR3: CSAGGRGGGELFF. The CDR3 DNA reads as TGCAGCGCCGGAGGGCGGGGGGGCGGGGAGCTGTTTTTT.

CDR3 protein: CASRNSGGASYEQYF. The DNA of the CDR3 is TGTGCCAGCAGAAATAGCGGGGGGGCGTCCTACGAGCAGTACTTC. The rearrangement uses TRBV6-1 and TRBJ2-7; TRBD2 agrees at 11 bases. Per the germline V gene, CDR1 is MNHNS and CDR2 is SASEGT. The CDR3 loop spans 15 amino acids. The V segment lost 6 bases and the J segment 1 base; nucleotides outside the gene matches: 5.

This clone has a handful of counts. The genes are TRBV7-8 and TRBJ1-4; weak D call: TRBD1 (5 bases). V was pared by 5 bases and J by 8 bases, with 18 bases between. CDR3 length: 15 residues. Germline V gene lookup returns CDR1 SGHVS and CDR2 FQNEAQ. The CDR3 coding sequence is TGTGCCAGCAGCCCTCCGACAGCCTTACGGGAAAAACTGTTTTTT. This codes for CASSPPTALREKLFF.

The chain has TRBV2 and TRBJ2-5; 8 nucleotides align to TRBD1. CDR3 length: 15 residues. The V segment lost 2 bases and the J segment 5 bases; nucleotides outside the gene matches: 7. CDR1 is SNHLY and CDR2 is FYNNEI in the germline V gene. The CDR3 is CASSEQGAVRETQYF. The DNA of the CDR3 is TGTGCCAGCAGTGAACAGGGGGCGGTTCGGGAGACCCAGTACTTC.

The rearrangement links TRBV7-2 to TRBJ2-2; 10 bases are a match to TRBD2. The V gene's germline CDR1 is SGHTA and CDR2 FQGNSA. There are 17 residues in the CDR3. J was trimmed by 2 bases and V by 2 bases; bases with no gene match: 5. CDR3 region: CASSLPGTSVNTGELFF. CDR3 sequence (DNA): TGTGCCAGCAGCTTACCAGGGACTAGCGTTAACACCGGGGAGCTGTTTTTT.

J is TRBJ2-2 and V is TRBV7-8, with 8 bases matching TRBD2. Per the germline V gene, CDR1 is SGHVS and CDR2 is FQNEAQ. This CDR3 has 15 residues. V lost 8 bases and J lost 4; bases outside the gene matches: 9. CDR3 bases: TGTGCCAGCGGGGTGGGCGGGGGGAGCACCGGGGAGCTGTTTTTT. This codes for CASGVGGGSTGELFF. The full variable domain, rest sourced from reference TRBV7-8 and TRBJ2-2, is GAGVSQSPRYKVAKRGQDVALRCDPISGHVSLFWYQQALGQGPEFLTYFQNEAQLDKSGLPSDRFFAERPEGSVSTLKIQRTQQEDSAVYLCASGVGGGSTGELFFGEGSRLTVL.